A selection of T cell receptor beta chains follows, all from one sample in a study of high-grade serous ovarian cancer treatment subgroups. Clones were read by immunoSEQ multiplex PCR, and TCRdb kept only the in-frame ones, dropping some. The table has under 11,000 clones, around 68% seen once. The sample was tumor tissue. The receptor source for this set is a human donor with high-grade serous ovarian cancer. Both conserved end residues are part of each CDR3. The D gene is left open where the match is weak. Clone size appears in some rows only: once, few, many, or a class for an expanded clone.

v_call	clone_size	d_call	j_call	cdr3_nt	cdr3_aa
TRBV5-4	-	TRBD1	TRBJ2-7	TGTGCCAGCAGCTTGAGGGGGACAGTCTCCTACGAGCAGTACTTC	CASSLRGTVSYEQYF
TRBV5-4	-	-	TRBJ2-7	TGTGCCAGCAGCTTGGGCAGGGGCAGCTCCTACGAGCAGTACTTC	CASSLGRGSSYEQYF
TRBV7-2	-	TRBD2	TRBJ2-1	TGTGCCAGCAGATCTACGGGAGGATCCTACAATGAGCAGTTCTTC	CASRSTGGSYNEQFF
TRBV2	-	-	TRBJ2-7	TGTGCCAGCTTGGGGAGCGACTCCTACGAGCAGTACTTC	CASLGSDSYEQYF
TRBV4-2	once	TRBD1	TRBJ1-1	TGTGCCAGCAGCTTAGATCTGACAGGGAGCACTGAAGCTTTCTTT	CASSLDLTGSTEAFF
TRBV18	-	TRBD2	TRBJ2-7	TGTGCCAGCTCACCACCGGGGGGACTAGCGGGAGTAGGCGAGCAGTACTTC	CASSPPGGLAGVGEQYF
TRBV7-2	-	-	TRBJ2-3	TGTGCCAGCACAGGGACGGCATACACAGATACGCAGTATTTT	CASTGTAYTDTQYF
TRBV29-1	once	-	TRBJ1-1	TGCAGCGTTGAGGGGATTAACACTGAAGCTTTCTTT	CSVEGINTEAFF
TRBV25-1	-	TRBD2	TRBJ2-4	TGTGCCAGCAGTGAATTGAGTAGCGGGAAAAACATTCAGTACTTC	CASSELSSGKNIQYF
TRBV4-3	-	TRBD2	TRBJ2-7	TGCGCCAGCAGCCAAGATTTTCCGGGACTAGCGGGATTTGGGGGATTTAGGTACGAGCAGTACTTC	CASSQDFPGLAGFGGFRYEQYF
TRBV29-1	-	-	TRBJ1-2	TGCAGCGTTGTGGGCCGGATGGGTGGCTACACCTTC	CSVVGRMGGYTF
TRBV4-3	-	TRBD2	TRBJ2-1	TGCGCCAGCAGCCACCCGACTAGCGGATACTCCTACAATGAGCAGTTCTTC	CASSHPTSGYSYNEQFF
TRBV2	few	-	TRBJ1-5	TGTGCCAGCAGTGAGGGGGGACACAGGTATCAGCCCCAGCATTTT	CASSEGGHRYQPQHF
TRBV7-9	once	TRBD1	TRBJ2-5	TGTGCCAGCAGCAGCCGACAGGGTGGGGTTCAAGAGGCCCAGTACTTC	CASSSRQGGVQEAQYF